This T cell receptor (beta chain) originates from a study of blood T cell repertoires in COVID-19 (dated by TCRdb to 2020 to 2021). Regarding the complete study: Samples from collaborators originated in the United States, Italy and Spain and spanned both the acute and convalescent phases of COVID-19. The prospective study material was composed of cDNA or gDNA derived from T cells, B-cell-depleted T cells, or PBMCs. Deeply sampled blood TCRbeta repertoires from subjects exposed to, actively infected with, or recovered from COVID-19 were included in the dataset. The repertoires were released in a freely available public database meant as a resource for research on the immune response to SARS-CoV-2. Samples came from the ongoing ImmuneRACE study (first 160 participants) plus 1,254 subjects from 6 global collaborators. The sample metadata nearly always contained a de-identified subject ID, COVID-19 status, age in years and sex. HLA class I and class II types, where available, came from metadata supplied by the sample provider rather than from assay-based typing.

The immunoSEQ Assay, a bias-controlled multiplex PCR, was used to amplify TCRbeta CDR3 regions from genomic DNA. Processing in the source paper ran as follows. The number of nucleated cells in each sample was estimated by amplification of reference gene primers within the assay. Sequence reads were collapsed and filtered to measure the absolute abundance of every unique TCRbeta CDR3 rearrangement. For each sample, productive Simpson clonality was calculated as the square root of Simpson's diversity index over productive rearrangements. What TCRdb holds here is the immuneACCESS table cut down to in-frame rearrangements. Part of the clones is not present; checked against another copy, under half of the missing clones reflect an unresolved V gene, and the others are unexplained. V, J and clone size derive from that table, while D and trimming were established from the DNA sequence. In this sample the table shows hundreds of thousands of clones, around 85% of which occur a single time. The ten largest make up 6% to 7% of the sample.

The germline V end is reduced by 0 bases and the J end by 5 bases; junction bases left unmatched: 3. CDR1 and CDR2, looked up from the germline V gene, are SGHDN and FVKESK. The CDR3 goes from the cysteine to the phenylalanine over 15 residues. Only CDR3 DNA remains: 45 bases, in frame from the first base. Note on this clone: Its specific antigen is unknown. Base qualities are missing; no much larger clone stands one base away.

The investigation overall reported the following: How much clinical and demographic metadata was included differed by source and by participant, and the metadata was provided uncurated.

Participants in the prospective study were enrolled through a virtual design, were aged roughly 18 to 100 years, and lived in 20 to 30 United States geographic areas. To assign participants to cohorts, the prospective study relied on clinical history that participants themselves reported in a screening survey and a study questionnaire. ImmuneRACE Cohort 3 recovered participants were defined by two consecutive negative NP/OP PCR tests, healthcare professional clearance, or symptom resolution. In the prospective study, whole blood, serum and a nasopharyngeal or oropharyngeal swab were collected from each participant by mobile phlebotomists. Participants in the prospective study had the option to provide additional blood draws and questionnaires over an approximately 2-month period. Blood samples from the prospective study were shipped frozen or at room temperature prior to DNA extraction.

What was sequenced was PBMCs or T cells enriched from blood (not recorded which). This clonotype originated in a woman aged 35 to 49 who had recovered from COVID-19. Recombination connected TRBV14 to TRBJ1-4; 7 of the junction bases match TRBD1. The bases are TGTGCCAGCAGCCAAGATCGCAGGGGGAATGAAAAACTGTTTTTT. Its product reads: CASSQDRRGNEKLFF.